Listed here are 23 T cell receptor beta chains from one sample, sequenced in a study of T cell responses to AZD1222 COVID-19 vaccine. The data were produced by immunoSEQ multiplex PCR, yet TCRdb's version contains in-frame clones alone and is incomplete. The table shows tens of thousands of clones, with approximately 88% occurring only once. The material sequenced was peripheral blood, taken on day 0 of MenACWY control vaccination. The receptor set was obtained from an adult in good health.

This chain joins TRBV2 and TRBJ2-3; 8 bases are a match to TRBD2. This CDR3 contains 16 residues. Germline values: CDR1 SNHLY, CDR2 FYNNEI. Trimming cost V 4 bases and J 0 bases; bases outside gene matches: 6. The CDR3 nucleotides read TGTGCCAGCAGTGGGGTAGCGGGGCCTAGCACAGATACGCAGTATTTT. Residues: CASSGVAGPSTDTQYF.

The chain carries TRBV5-4 and TRBJ1-6, with D possibly being TRBD1 (6 bases). This CDR3 spans 13 amino acids. CDR1 and CDR2 (germline): SGHNT, YYREEE (reference sequence). The V end was cut by 2 bases, the J end by 6 bases, with 6 bases between. The CDR3 DNA is TGTGCCAGCAGCTTACAGGGTAATTCACCCCTCCACTTT. Its protein product is CASSLQGNSPLHF.

The chain links TRBV19 to TRBJ1-3; D not certain. CDR1 is LNHDA, CDR2 SQIVND, per germline (reference sequence). V lost 3 bases to trimming and J lost 9 bases, with 18 bases between them. The CDR3 is 15 amino acids. This CDR3 reads CASSMAVGSAITIYF. Here the CDR3 DNA reads TGTGCCAGTAGTATGGCGGTAGGGTCAGCGATCACCATATATTTT.

This clone appeared a few times. Other DNA sequences of this sample code for an identical CDR3. This CDR3 is CASSFLGGNQPQHF. CDR3 nucleotides: TGTGCCAGCAGTTTCTTGGGGGGCAATCAGCCCCAGCATTTT. The rearrangement joins TRBV28 to TRBJ1-5, with D possibly matching TRBD1 (5 bases). CDR1 and CDR2 (germline): MDHEN, SYDVKM. V dropped 3 bases and J dropped 2 bases, with 8 bases sitting between them. This CDR3 has 14 residues.

The genes are TRBV6-1 and TRBJ2-7, with 9 bases aligning to TRBD1. The CDR3 loop spans 15 amino acids. Germline CDR1 reads MNHNS; CDR2 reads SASEGT. After removal of 0 bases from V and 2 bases from J, the junction contained 2 bases not matched to a gene. In DNA form, the CDR3 reads TGTGCCAGCAGTGAAGCGGGGACAGGGACCTACGAGCAGTACTTC. Translated, it gives CASSEAGTGTYEQYF.

CDR3 loop: CATTYRTTNTGELFF. The CDR3, as DNA: TGTGCCACCACCTACAGGACTACTAACACCGGGGAGCTGTTTTTT. This chain links TRBV6-6 with TRBJ2-2; D is possibly TRBD2 (6 bases). The CDR3 loop spans 15 amino acids. Germline V gives CDR1 MNHNY, CDR2 SVGAGI (reference sequence). Trimming left V 10 bases short and J 2 bases short, with 17 bases between.

By share, this clone counts as medium-sized. The chain joins TRBV6-1 to TRBJ2-7, with D tentatively TRBD1 (5 bases). V shed 0 bases and J shed 3 bases, with 9 bases lying between them. This CDR3 contains 14 residues. From germline, CDR1 is MNHNS and CDR2 SASEGT. CDR3 protein: CASSEARTIYEQYF. CDR3 DNA sequence: TGTGCCAGCAGTGAAGCCAGGACAATCTACGAGCAGTACTTC.

This chain links TRBV5-5 with TRBJ2-1, with D possibly being TRBD1 (5 bases). The V and J ends lost 2 bases and 6 bases respectively, with 6 bases between them. The CDR3 contains 12 residues. Germline lookup yields CDR1 SGHKS and CDR2 YYEKEE (reference sequence). The CDR3 reads CASSFDSNEQFF. As DNA, the CDR3 is TGTGCCAGCAGCTTCGACAGCAATGAGCAGTTCTTC.

The chain links TRBV4-1 to TRBJ1-1, with D unclear. Germline CDR1 is MGHRA and CDR2 is YSYEKL. This CDR3 is 14 amino acids long. Trimming took off 2 bases at V and 0 bases at J, with 7 bases between the two ends. The CDR3 DNA reads as TGCGCCAGCAGCCAATTCCTGATGAACACTGAAGCTTTCTTT. It encodes CASSQFLMNTEAFF.

The rearrangement joins TRBV6-5 to TRBJ1-2; D not resolved. From germline, CDR1 is MNHEY and CDR2 SVGAGI. The CDR3 consists of 14 residues. Deletions cut 3 bases from V and 4 bases from J, with 12 bases between. The CDR3 DNA is TGTGCCAGCAGTTATAAGGAGTTTGGCTATGGCTACACCTTC. Its protein is CASSYKEFGYGYTF.

The chain links TRBV5-6 to TRBJ2-2; 10 nucleotides agree with TRBD1. This CDR3 spans 15 amino acids. V lost 3 bases to trimming and J lost 4 bases; unmatched junction nucleotides: 3. Looked up from germline, CDR1 is SGHDT and CDR2 is YYEEEE. The DNA of the CDR3 is TGTGCCAGCAGCTCGGACAGGGGGGGCACCGGGGAGCTGTTTTTT. Translating gives CASSSDRGGTGELFF.

This clone was recorded only once. J is TRBJ2-4 and V is TRBV5-6; maybe TRBD2 (6 bases). The germline V gene encodes CDR1 SGHDT and CDR2 YYEEEE. Trimming pared 5 bases from V and 0 bases from J, leaving 18 bases between. The CDR3 runs to 17 residues. The CDR3 reads CASRHNPRDLAKNIQYF. CDR3 DNA sequence: TGTGCCAGCAGACACAACCCCAGGGACTTAGCCAAAAACATTCAGTACTTC.

This clone was seen a few times. This chain joins TRBV19 and TRBJ1-2; maybe TRBD1 (5 bases). The CDR3 has 14 residues. CDR1 and CDR2 from the germline V gene are LNHDA and SQIVND (reference sequence). The V gene lost 3 bases and the J gene lost 2 bases, with 10 bases spanning the gap. The DNA of the CDR3 is TGTGCCAGTAGTATCCCCGGGGCCAACTATGGCTACACCTTC. Its protein product is CASSIPGANYGYTF.

J is TRBJ1-1 and V is TRBV7-8; 7 nucleotides match TRBD1. This CDR3 is 14 amino acids long. CDR1 and CDR2 (germline): SGHVS, FQNEAQ. The trim removed 5 bases at V and 1 base at J, leaving 4 bases unmatched. CDR3 sequence reads: CASSPDRRNTEAFF. CDR3 bases: TGTGCCAGCAGCCCGGACAGGAGGAACACTGAAGCTTTCTTT.

This chain's CDR3 is CASSLDQETQYF. The CDR3 DNA reads as TGCGCCAGCAGCTTGGATCAAGAGACCCAGTACTTC. The chain employs TRBV5-1 and TRBJ2-5; the D is unclear. The V gene's germline CDR1 is SGHRS and CDR2 YFSETQ. The CDR3 sequence is 12 residues long. V was trimmed by 0 bases and J by 2 bases, leaving 2 bases between them.

J is TRBJ1-5 and V is TRBV20-1, with D unclear. V was pared by 5 bases and J by 11 bases, with 13 bases between. Germline V lookup: CDR1 DFQATT, CDR2 SNEGSKA (reference sequence). The CDR3 consists of 11 residues. The CDR3 coding sequence is TGCAGTGCTCCCGAGGGAGGAGCCCAGCATTTT. Amino acids: CSAPEGGAQHF.

The V call is TRBV6-6, the J call TRBJ2-7; 10 bases are a match to TRBD1. After removal of 4 bases from V and 3 bases from J, the junction contained 6 bases not matched to a gene. From germline, CDR1 is MNHNY and CDR2 SVGAGI (reference sequence). This CDR3 has 15 residues. The CDR3 DNA follows: TGTGCCAGCAGTTCCCCGGGACAGGGGAGCTACGAGCAGTACTTC. Its protein product is CASSSPGQGSYEQYF.

The chain carries TRBV19 and TRBJ1-1; 7 bases agree with TRBD1. CDR3 length: 11 residues. Germline CDR1 LNHDA, CDR2 SQIVND (reference sequence). With V trimmed by 6 bases and J by 6 bases, 1 base remained unmatched. The CDR3 region is CASRTGSEAFF. Written as DNA, the CDR3 is TGTGCCAGTAGGACAGGGTCTGAAGCTTTCTTT.

The CDR3 here is CASRGERQVSTGELFF. The CDR3 DNA reads as TGCGCCAGCAGGGGGGAGAGACAGGTGTCCACCGGGGAGCTGTTTTTT. The chain uses TRBV5-1 and TRBJ2-2; weak D call: TRBD1 (6 bases). Germline V gene sequence: CDR1 SGHRS, CDR2 YFSETQ. CDR3 size: 16 residues. The V and J ends lost 5 bases and 4 bases respectively, with 18 bases between them.

This clone was seen only a few times. The V gene is TRBV30, the J gene TRBJ1-1; 7 bases agree with TRBD1. The length of the CDR3 is 13 residues. Germline V gene lookup returns CDR1 GTSNPN and CDR2 SVGIG (reference sequence). Germline trimming cut 0 bases from V and 4 bases from J; bases unmatched to any gene: 2. The CDR3 nucleotides read TGTGCCTGGAGTGTACAGGGGAGCACTGAAGCTTTCTTT. Protein product: CAWSVQGSTEAFF.

The chain uses TRBV15 and TRBJ1-2; D might be TRBD1 (6 bases). V lost 0 bases, J lost 3 bases, and 11 bases lay in between. The CDR3 consists of 15 residues. CDR1 is LNHNV, CDR2 YYDKDF, per germline (reference sequence). The CDR3 bases are TGTGCCACCAGCAGAGATCAGGGACACTACTATGGCTACACCTTC. It translates to CATSRDQGHYYGYTF.

This clone was recorded a few times. This chain uses TRBV11-2 with TRBJ2-2; possible D gene TRBD1, 6 bases. Germline loops: CDR1 SGHAT, CDR2 FQNNGV. The CDR3 extends over 19 amino acids. V gave up 1 base and J gave up 4 bases, with 22 bases separating them. CDR3 DNA: TGTGCCAGCAGCTTAGGAGCTTCAACAGGGTGGGGTACCACCGGGGAGCTGTTTTTT. It encodes CASSLGASTGWGTTGELFF.

V usage is TRBV7-8 and J usage is TRBJ2-4; 8 bases align to TRBD2. Trimming cost V 5 bases and J 0 bases; bases outside gene matches: 6. The CDR3 spans 16 residues. From germline, CDR1 is SGHVS and CDR2 FQNEAQ. CDR3 protein: CASSPQRGRAKNIQYF. CDR3 sequence (DNA): TGTGCCAGCAGCCCTCAGCGGGGGCGAGCCAAAAACATTCAGTACTTC.